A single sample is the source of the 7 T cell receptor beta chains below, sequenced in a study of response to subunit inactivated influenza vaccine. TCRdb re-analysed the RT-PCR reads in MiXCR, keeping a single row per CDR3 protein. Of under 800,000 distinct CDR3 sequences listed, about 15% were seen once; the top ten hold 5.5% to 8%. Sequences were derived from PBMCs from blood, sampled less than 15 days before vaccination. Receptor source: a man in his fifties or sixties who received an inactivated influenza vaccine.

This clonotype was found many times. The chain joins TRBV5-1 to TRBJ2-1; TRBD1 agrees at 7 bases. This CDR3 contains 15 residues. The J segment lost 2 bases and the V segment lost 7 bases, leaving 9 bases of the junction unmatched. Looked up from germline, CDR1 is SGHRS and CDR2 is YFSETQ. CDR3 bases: TGCGCCAGCGGACTGGGGACAGCCGCCTACAATGAGCAGTTCTTC. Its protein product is CASGLGTAAYNEQFF.

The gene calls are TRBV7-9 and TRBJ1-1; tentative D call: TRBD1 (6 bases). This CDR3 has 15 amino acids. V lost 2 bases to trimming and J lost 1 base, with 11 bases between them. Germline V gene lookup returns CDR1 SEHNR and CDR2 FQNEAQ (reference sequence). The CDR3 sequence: CASSLRGQRNTEAFF. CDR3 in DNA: TGTGCCAGCAGCTTAAGAGGACAGAGGAACACTGAAGCTTTCTTT.

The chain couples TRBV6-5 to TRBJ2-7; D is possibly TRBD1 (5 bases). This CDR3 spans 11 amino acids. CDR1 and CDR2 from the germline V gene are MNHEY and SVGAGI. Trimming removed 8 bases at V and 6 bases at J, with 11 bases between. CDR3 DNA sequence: TGTGCCAGCGGATCAGGGTCCGAGCAGTACTTC. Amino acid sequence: CASGSGSEQYF.

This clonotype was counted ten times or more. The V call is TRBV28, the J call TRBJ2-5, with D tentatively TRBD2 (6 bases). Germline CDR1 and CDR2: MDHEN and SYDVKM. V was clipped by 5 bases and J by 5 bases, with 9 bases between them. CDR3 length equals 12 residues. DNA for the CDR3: TGTGCCAGCAGTGGCGGGACTGAGACCCAGTACTTC. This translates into CASSGGTETQYF. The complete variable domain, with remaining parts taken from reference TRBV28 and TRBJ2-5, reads DVKVTQSSRYLVKRTGEKVFLECVQDMDHENMFWYRQDPGLGLRLIYFSYDVKMKEKGDIPEGYSVSREKKERFSLILESASTNQTSMYLCASSGGTETQYFGPGTRLLVL.

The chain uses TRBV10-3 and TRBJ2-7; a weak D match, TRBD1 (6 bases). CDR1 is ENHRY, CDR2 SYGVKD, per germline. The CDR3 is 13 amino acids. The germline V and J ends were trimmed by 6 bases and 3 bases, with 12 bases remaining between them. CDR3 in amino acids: CAIRDRLNYEQYF. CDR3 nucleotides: TGTGCCATCAGGGACAGACTAAACTACGAGCAGTACTTC.

The CDR3: CASSSFSGTADTQYF. The CDR3 nucleotides read TGTGCCAGCAGCTCCTTTTCAGGGACGGCAGATACGCAGTATTTT. The gene calls are TRBV7-9 and TRBJ2-3; D may match TRBD1 or TRBD2 (5 bases each). V was shortened by 4 bases and J by 4 bases, with 15 bases between the two germline ends. This CDR3 comprises 15 residues. Germline CDR1 is SEHNR and CDR2 is FQNEAQ (reference sequence).

In DNA form, the CDR3 reads TGCAGTGCTAGGTCTGACGTCCAAGGAGCCCAGTACTTC. It codes for CSARSDVQGAQYF. The chain has TRBV20-1 and TRBJ2-5, with D unclear. V was shortened by 3 bases and J by 9 bases, with 17 bases between the two germline ends. The CDR3 runs 13 residues. Per germline, CDR1 DFQATT and CDR2 SNEGSKA (reference sequence).